The 30 T cell receptor beta chains below come from one sample, sequenced in a study of PD-1 blockade in classical Hodgkin lymphoma. The method was immunoSEQ multiplex PCR; TCRdb's version includes in-frame clones alone and lacks a portion of them. Of 39,000 or so clones in the sample, around 83% were seen once. Each patient relapsed following autologous stem cell transplantation, and prior brentuximab vedotin exposure differed. Sequencing was performed on peripheral blood mononuclear cells (PBMCs), taken before the second cycle of nivolumab. The receptors stem from a human donor with classical Hodgkin lymphoma.

The chain joins TRBV23-1 to TRBJ2-5; perhaps TRBD1 as D (7 bases). TRBV23-1 is an open reading frame, and its role is uncertain. This CDR3 has 15 residues. Deletions cut 8 bases from V and 2 bases from J, with 18 bases between. The DNA for the CDR3 is TGCGCCAGCGAACGAGGAGGGACAGCTCAAGAGACCCAGTACTTC. Protein: CASERGGTAQETQYF.

The chain is built from TRBV5-1 and TRBJ2-2; either TRBD1 or TRBD2 may fit D (5 bases each). Germline V CDR1 and CDR2: SGHRS, YFSETQ. CDR3 length: 17 residues. Trimming removed 0 bases from V and 2 bases from J, with 14 bases in between. The CDR3 coding sequence is TGCGCCAGCAGCTTGGCTGGGGCAGGGAGAAACACCGGGGAGCTGTTTTTT. This encodes CASSLAGAGRNTGELFF. Variable domain in full (rest from reference TRBV5-1 and TRBJ2-2): KAGVTQTPRYLIKTRGQQVTLSCSPISGHRSVSWYQQTPGQGLQFLFEYFSETQRNKGNFPGRFSGRQFSNSRSEMNVSTLELGDSALYLCASSLAGAGRNTGELFFGEGSRLTVL.

There are a few counts of this clone. The gene calls are TRBV6-6 and TRBJ1-5; unclear D gene. This CDR3 contains 14 residues. Germline V gene data show CDR1 as MNHNY and CDR2 as SVGAGI (reference sequence). The V end lost 2 bases, the J end lost 1 base, and 6 bases lay between the germline ends. The CDR3 bases are TGTGCCAGCAGTTACCGCGAGAGCAATCAGCCCCAGCATTTT. Translating it yields CASSYRESNQPQHF.

V gene TRBV19 combines with J gene TRBJ2-7; D not certain. The germline V and J ends were trimmed by 5 bases and 3 bases, with 11 bases remaining between them. This CDR3 has 13 residues. The germline gives CDR1 LNHDA, CDR2 SQIVND (reference sequence). In DNA form, the CDR3 reads TGTGCCAGTAGTTCCCCTCCCCTCTACGAGCAGTACTTC. This gives the protein CASSSPPLYEQYF.

The chain is built from TRBV14 and TRBJ2-5, with 13 bases identical to TRBD2. The trim removed 0 bases at V and 5 bases at J, leaving 9 bases unmatched. Germline CDR1 SGHDN, CDR2 FVKESK. The CDR3 extends over 18 amino acids. This CDR3 is CASSQDTTSGRALETQYF. In DNA, the CDR3 is TGTGCCAGCAGCCAAGATACCACTAGCGGGAGGGCCTTGGAGACCCAGTACTTC.

The chain recombines TRBV7-9 with TRBJ2-1, with D maybe TRBD1 (5 bases). Germline CDR1 SEHNR, CDR2 FQNEAQ (reference sequence). V was cut by 5 bases and J by 2 bases, with 16 bases left in between. The CDR3 is 16 amino acids. The CDR3: CASSPRAGITYNEQFF. As DNA, the CDR3 is TGTGCCAGCAGCCCCAGGGCAGGGATAACCTACAATGAGCAGTTCTTC. The full variable domain, in which reference TRBV7-9 and TRBJ2-1 provide the parts outside the CDR3, is DTGVSQNPRHKITKRGQNVTFRCDPISEHNRLYWYRQTLGQGPEFLTYFQNEAQLEKSRLLSDRFSAERPKGSFSTLEIQRTEQGDSAMYLCASSPRAGITYNEQFFGPGTRLTVL.

CDR3 residues: CASSLVGTPDQPQHF. The CDR3 nucleotides read TGTGCCAGCAGCTTGGTTGGGACACCTGATCAGCCCCAGCATTTT. The rearrangement joins TRBV5-5 to TRBJ1-5, with a tentative D call TRBD1 (6 bases). The CDR3 covers 15 residues. Germline CDR1 reads SGHKS; CDR2 reads YYEKEE (reference sequence). V was trimmed by 0 bases and J by 5 bases, leaving 12 bases between them. The variable domain in full, with the rest retrieved from reference TRBV5-5 and TRBJ1-5, is DAGVTQSPTHLIKTRGQQVTLRCSPISGHKSVSWYQQVLGQGPQFIFQYYEKEERGRGNFPDRFSARQFPNYSSELNVNALLLGDSALYLCASSLVGTPDQPQHFGDGTRLSIL.

The chain employs TRBV2 and TRBJ2-5; tentatively, D is TRBD2 (6 bases). The germline V and J ends were trimmed by 1 base and 5 bases, with 17 bases remaining between them. Germline V gene data show CDR1 as SNHLY and CDR2 as FYNNEI. The CDR3 covers 16 residues. CDR3 coding DNA: TGTGCCAGCAGTGAAGATAGGAGGGACCTAAGGGAGACCCAGTACTTC. It codes for CASSEDRRDLRETQYF.

The V call is TRBV6-5, the J call TRBJ2-1; D may be TRBD1 or TRBD2 (5 bases each). This CDR3 comprises 15 residues. Germline V gene data show CDR1 as MNHEY and CDR2 as SVGAGI. Trimming left V 6 bases short and J 2 bases short, with 14 bases between. The CDR3 sequence: CASRPRDQAYNEQFF. In DNA, the CDR3 is TGTGCCAGCAGGCCCCGGGACCAGGCCTACAATGAGCAGTTCTTC.

The chain joins TRBV7-6 to TRBJ1-6, with no clear D. Germline V CDR1 and CDR2: SGHVS, FNYEAQ. The germline V and J ends were trimmed by 4 bases and 7 bases, with 5 bases remaining between them. This CDR3 comprises 12 residues. CDR3 in amino acids: CASSSPNSPLHF. In DNA form, the CDR3 reads TGTGCCAGCAGCTCCCCCAATTCACCCCTCCACTTT.

This clone was counted only a few times. This chain uses TRBV18 with TRBJ2-3; D remains ambiguous. The germline CDR1 and CDR2 sequences are KGHSH and LQKENI. Trimming stripped 2 bases from V and 2 bases from J, with 11 bases between. This CDR3 has 15 residues. CDR3 protein: CASSPGVLPTDTQYF. The CDR3 DNA reads TGTGCCAGCTCACCAGGGGTCTTGCCCACAGATACGCAGTATTTT.

The V call is TRBV29-1, the J call TRBJ1-1, with D unresolved. Deletions cut 7 bases from V and 1 base from J, with 16 bases between. The CDR3 is 14 residues long. Germline CDR1 reads SQVTM; CDR2 reads ANQGSEA. For the CDR3, the DNA is TGCAGCGCCCCTGTCTCTGGGCAGAACACTGAAGCTTTCTTT. Its protein product is CSAPVSGQNTEAFF. Based on the CDR3 plus reference TRBV29-1 and TRBJ1-1, the full variable domain is SAVISQKPSRDICQRGTSLTIQCQVDSQVTMMFWYRQQPGQSLTLIATANQGSEATYESGFVIDKFPISRPNLTFSTLTVSNMSPEDSSIYLCSAPVSGQNTEAFFGQGTRLTVV.

This clone was detected only a few times. The chain links TRBV7-9 to TRBJ1-2; the D is unclear. Germline V lookup: CDR1 SEHNR, CDR2 FQNEAQ (reference sequence). Trimming took 8 bases from V and 0 from J, leaving 22 bases between them. The CDR3 is 17 amino acids. CDR3 nucleotides: TGTGCCAGCGGTACACAGTTACTAAGCCTTACTAACTATGGCTACACCTTC. This sequence encodes CASGTQLLSLTNYGYTF.

V gene TRBV4-1 combines with J gene TRBJ2-7, with D hard to call. The CDR3 is 12 amino acids. V was pared by 1 base and J by 7 bases, with 8 bases between. Germline CDR1 reads MGHRA; CDR2 reads YSYEKL. As DNA, the CDR3 is TGCGCCAGCAGCCAAGTCCAAGGGGAGCAGTACTTC. It is translated as CASSQVQGEQYF.

This clone turned up a few times. For the CDR3, the DNA is TGTGCCAGCAGTGTGGACCCCTTGAGGGCCCAGTACTTC. Translated, it gives CASSVDPLRAQYF. This sequence joins TRBV6-1 and TRBJ2-5; D may be TRBD2 (5 bases). The CDR3 totals 13 residues. Germline assignment: CDR1 MNHNS and CDR2 SASEGT. Trimming stripped 4 bases from V and 9 bases from J, with 15 bases between.

This chain connects TRBV28 to TRBJ1-4; D gene uncertain. V gave up 1 base and J gave up 8 bases, with 14 bases separating them. Germline lookup yields CDR1 MDHEN and CDR2 SYDVKM. The CDR3 covers 15 residues. For the CDR3, the DNA is TGTGCCAGCAGTTTATCCCCGGGTAAGGGAGAAAAACTGTTTTTT. As protein: CASSLSPGKGEKLFF.

This clone was found once. V is TRBV7-8 and J is TRBJ2-1; either TRBD1 or TRBD2 may fit D (5 bases each). The CDR3 is made up of 14 amino acids. The ends were cut back, 4 bases at V and 9 bases at J, with 16 bases in the middle. CDR1 SGHVS and CDR2 FQNEAQ come from the germline V gene. The CDR3: CASSSAGLEGEQFF. The CDR3 coding sequence is TGTGCCAGCAGCTCGGCAGGGCTTGAGGGTGAGCAGTTCTTC.

This clone has a single count. This chain uses TRBV2 with TRBJ2-7; 8 positions match TRBD1. The length of the CDR3 is 14 residues. Trimming took 7 bases from V and 3 from J; bases not matched to a gene: 8. CDR1 is SNHLY and CDR2 is FYNNEI in the germline V gene. For the CDR3, the DNA is TGTGCCAGCAAACTTGGACAGGGCTACTACGAGCAGTACTTC. It specifies CASKLGQGYYEQYF.

The V call is TRBV2, the J call TRBJ2-7; unclear D gene. The ends were cut back, 5 bases at V and 11 bases at J, with 16 bases in the middle. The CDR3 covers 12 residues. The germline V gene encodes CDR1 SNHLY and CDR2 FYNNEI. The CDR3 here is CASSLDTSVEYF. CDR3 nucleotides: TGTGCCAGCAGTTTAGATACCTCTGTGGAGTACTTC.

The rearrangement links TRBV27 to TRBJ2-4, with 7 bases identical to TRBD1. V shed 5 bases, J shed 14 bases, and the junction held 9 bases outside the gene matches. The CDR3 covers 12 residues. Germline V gene lookup returns CDR1 MNHEY and CDR2 SMNVEV (reference sequence). In DNA form, the CDR3 reads TGTGCCAGCAGTCCCAGTTTTGGACAGGAGTACTTC. Translation: CASSPSFGQEYF.

The chain links TRBV6-5 to TRBJ2-2; 7 nucleotides agree with TRBD1. Per germline, CDR1 MNHEY and CDR2 SVGAGI. This CDR3 comprises 15 residues. V lost 6 bases and J lost 3; bases outside the gene matches: 7. The CDR3 loop is CASSSRDSYTGELFF. CDR3 bases: TGTGCCAGCAGCAGCCGGGACAGCTACACCGGGGAGCTGTTTTTT.

The chain employs TRBV28 and TRBJ1-5; D might be TRBD1 (6 bases). The V gene lost 7 bases and the J gene lost 6 bases, with 16 bases spanning the gap. The CDR3 spans 14 residues. From germline, CDR1 is MDHEN and CDR2 SYDVKM. The CDR3 reads CASTGGGGGQPQHF. For the CDR3, the DNA is TGTGCCAGCACGGGCGGTGGGGGCGGTCAGCCCCAGCATTTT.

This chain joins TRBV25-1 and TRBJ1-6; D not certain. This CDR3 is built from 12 residues. V shed 9 bases and J shed 6 bases, with 9 bases lying between them. CDR1 MGHDK and CDR2 SYGVNS come from the germline V gene. The CDR3: CASQTRNSPLHF. Written as DNA, the CDR3 is TGTGCCAGTCAGACACGTAATTCACCCCTCCACTTT.

The rearrangement links TRBV2 to TRBJ2-5; D is perhaps TRBD1 or TRBD2 (5 bases each). Trimming cost V 1 base and J 5 bases, with 17 bases left between them. The CDR3 has 16 residues. The germline V gene encodes CDR1 SNHLY and CDR2 FYNNEI. In nucleotides, the CDR3 is TGTGCCAGCAGTGAAGGAGGGGTAGGGCCAGGGGAGACCCAGTACTTC. It translates to CASSEGGVGPGETQYF. The whole variable domain, filled in from reference TRBV2 and TRBJ2-5, reads EPEVTQTPSHQVTQMGQEVILRCVPISNHLYFYWYRQILGQKVEFLVSFYNNEISEKSEIFDDQFSVERPDGSNFTLKIRSTKLEDSAMYFCASSEGGVGPGETQYFGPGTRLLVL.

CDR3 nucleotide sequence: TGTGCCAGCAGCCACACACAGGGACGGACTAACAATGAGCAGTTCTTC. It translates to CASSHTQGRTNNEQFF. V gene TRBV14 combines with J gene TRBJ2-1; D tentatively fits TRBD1 or TRBD2 (6 bases each). V was shortened by 3 bases and J by 5 bases, with 17 bases between the two germline ends. Germline CDR1 reads SGHDN; CDR2 reads FVKESK. The CDR3 is 16 residues long.

The chain joins TRBV5-4 to TRBJ2-5; possible D gene TRBD1, 6 bases. The CDR3 loop spans 11 amino acids. Germline lookup yields CDR1 SGHNT and CDR2 YYREEE (reference sequence). V was clipped by 4 bases and J by 5 bases, with 6 bases between them. The CDR3 loop reads CASSQGETQYF. CDR3 DNA: TGTGCCAGCAGCCAGGGGGAGACCCAGTACTTC.

The chain's CDR3 is CASSPRDRGWNQPQHF. The CDR3, as DNA: TGTGCCAGCAGTCCCCGGGACAGGGGATGGAATCAGCCCCAGCATTTT. The J gene is TRBJ1-5, the V gene TRBV28, with 10 bases matching TRBD1. Per germline, CDR1 MDHEN and CDR2 SYDVKM. V trimming: 5 bases; J trimming: 4 bases; junction bases outside the gene matches: 8. CDR3 length: 16 residues. The full variable domain, completed using reference TRBV28 and TRBJ1-5, is DVKVTQSSRYLVKRTGEKVFLECVQDMDHENMFWYRQDPGLGLRLIYFSYDVKMKEKGDIPEGYSVSREKKERFSLILESASTNQTSMYLCASSPRDRGWNQPQHFGDGTRLSIL.

The CDR3 reads CASSPNGMRDGYTF. DNA for the CDR3: TGTGCCAGCTCACCAAACGGCATGCGTGACGGCTACACCTTC. The rearrangement links TRBV18 to TRBJ1-2; D is unclear. Trimming shortened V by 2 bases and J by 8 bases, and 15 bases separated the two germline ends. The CDR3 covers 14 residues. The germline V gene encodes CDR1 KGHSH and CDR2 LQKENI.

This chain connects TRBV28 to TRBJ2-1; D remains unclear. This CDR3 has 14 amino acids. Germline-derived CDR1 and CDR2 are MDHEN and SYDVKM. The V end was cut by 7 bases, the J end by 2 bases, with 12 bases between. The CDR3 DNA reads as TGTGCCAGCAATGGCGGTGGGCCCTACAATGAGCAGTTCTTC. Residues: CASNGGGPYNEQFF.

The V call is TRBV9, the J call TRBJ1-2; 9 positions agree with TRBD1. The ends lost 3 bases at V and 2 bases at J; junction bases unmatched: 5. This CDR3 is built from 15 residues. Germline CDR1 reads SGDLS; CDR2 reads YYNGEE. CDR3 sequence: CASSGNRGRNYGYTF. In DNA, the CDR3 is TGTGCCAGCAGCGGCAACAGGGGGCGAAACTATGGCTACACCTTC.